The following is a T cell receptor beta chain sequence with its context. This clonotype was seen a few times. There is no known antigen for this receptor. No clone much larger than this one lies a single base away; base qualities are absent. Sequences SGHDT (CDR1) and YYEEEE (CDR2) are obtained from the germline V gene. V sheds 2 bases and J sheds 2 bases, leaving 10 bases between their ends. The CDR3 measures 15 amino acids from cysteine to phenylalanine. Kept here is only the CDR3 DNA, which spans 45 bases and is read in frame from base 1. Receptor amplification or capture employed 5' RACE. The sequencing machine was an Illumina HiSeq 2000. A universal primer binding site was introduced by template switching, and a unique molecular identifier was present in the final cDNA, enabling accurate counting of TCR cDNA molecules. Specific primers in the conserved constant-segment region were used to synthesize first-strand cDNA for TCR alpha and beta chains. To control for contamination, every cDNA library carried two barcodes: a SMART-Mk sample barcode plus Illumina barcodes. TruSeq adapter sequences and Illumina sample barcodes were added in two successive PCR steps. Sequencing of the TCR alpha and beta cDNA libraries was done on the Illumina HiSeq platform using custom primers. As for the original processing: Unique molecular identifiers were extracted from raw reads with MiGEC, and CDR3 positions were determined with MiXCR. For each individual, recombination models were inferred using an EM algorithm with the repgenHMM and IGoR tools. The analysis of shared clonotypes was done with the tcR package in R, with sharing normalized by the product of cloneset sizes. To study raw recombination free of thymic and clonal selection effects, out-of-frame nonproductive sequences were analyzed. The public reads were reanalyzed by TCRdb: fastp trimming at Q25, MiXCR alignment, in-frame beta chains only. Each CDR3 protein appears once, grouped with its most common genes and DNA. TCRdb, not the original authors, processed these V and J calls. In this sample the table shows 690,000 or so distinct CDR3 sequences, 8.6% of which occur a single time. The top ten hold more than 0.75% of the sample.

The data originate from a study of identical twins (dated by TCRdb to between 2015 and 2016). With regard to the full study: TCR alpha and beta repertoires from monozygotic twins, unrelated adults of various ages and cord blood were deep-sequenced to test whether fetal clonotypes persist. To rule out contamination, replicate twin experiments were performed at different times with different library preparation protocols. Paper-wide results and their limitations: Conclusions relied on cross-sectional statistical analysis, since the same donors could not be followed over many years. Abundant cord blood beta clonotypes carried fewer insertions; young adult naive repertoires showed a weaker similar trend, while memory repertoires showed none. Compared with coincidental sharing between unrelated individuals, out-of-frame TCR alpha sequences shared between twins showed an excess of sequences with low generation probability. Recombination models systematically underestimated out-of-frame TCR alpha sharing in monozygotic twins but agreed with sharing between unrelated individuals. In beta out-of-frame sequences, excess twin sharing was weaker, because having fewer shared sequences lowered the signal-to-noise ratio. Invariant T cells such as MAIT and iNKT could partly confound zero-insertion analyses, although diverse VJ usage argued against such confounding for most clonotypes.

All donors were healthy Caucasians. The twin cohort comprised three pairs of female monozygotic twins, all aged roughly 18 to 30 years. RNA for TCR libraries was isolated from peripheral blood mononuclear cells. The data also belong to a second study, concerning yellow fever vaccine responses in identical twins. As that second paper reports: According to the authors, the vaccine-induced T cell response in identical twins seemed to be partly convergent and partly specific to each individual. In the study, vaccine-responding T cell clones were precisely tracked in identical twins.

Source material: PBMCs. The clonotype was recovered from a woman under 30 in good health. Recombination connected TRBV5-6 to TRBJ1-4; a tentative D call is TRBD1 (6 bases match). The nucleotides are TGTGCCAGCAGCTTCCTACAGGGCACTAATGAAAAACTGTTTTTT. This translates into CASSFLQGTNEKLFF.